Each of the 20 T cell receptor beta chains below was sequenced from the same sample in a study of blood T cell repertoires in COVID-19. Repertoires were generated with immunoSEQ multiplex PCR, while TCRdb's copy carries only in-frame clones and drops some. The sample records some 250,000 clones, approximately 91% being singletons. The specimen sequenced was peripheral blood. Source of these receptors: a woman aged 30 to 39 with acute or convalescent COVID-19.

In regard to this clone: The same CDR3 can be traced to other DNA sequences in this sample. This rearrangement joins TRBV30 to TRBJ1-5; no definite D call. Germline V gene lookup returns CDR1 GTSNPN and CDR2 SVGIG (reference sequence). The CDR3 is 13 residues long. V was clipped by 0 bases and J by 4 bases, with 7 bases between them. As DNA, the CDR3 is TGTGCCTGGAGTGTATCCGGGAATCAGCCCCAGCATTTT. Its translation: CAWSVSGNQPQHF.

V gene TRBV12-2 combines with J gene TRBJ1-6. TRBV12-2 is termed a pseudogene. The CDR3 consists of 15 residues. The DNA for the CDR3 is TGTGCAAGTCGCTTAGTGGAGGGAGATAATTCACCCCTCCACTTT. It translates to CASRLVEGDNSPLHF.

CDR3 DNA sequence: TGTGCCAGCAGCTTATGGGGGGAGGCCTACGAGCAGTACTTC. Amino acids: CASSLWGEAYEQYF. The V gene is TRBV7-2, the J gene TRBJ2-7; D perhaps matches TRBD2 (6 bases). The CDR3 has 14 amino acids. The ends were cut back, 2 bases at V and 2 bases at J, with 10 bases in the middle. CDR1 and CDR2 from the germline V gene are SGHTA and FQGNSA.

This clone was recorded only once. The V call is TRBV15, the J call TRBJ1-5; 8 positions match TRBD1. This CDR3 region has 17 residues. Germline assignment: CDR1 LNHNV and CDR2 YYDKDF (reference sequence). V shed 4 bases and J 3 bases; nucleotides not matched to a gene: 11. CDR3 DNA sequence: TGTGCCACCAGCATCGGAGGGCAGGGGGCGGTCAATCAGCCCCAGCATTTT. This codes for CATSIGGQGAVNQPQHF.

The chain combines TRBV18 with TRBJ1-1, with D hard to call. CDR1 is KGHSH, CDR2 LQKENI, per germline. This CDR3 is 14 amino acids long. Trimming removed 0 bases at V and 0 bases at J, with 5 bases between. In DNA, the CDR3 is TGTGCCAGCTCACCACCTTCAGTGAACACTGAAGCTTTCTTT. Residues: CASSPPSVNTEAFF.

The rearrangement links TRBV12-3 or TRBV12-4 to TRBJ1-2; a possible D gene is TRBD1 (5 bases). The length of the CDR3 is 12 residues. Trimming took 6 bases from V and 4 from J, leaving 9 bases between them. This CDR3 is CASRAGGYGYTF. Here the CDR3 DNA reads TGTGCCAGCAGGGCGGGGGGCTATGGCTACACCTTC.

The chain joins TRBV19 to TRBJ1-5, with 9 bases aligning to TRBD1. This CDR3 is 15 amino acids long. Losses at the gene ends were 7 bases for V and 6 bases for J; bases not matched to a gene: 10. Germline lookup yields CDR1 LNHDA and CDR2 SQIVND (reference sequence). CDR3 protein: CASTRGDRVSQPQHF. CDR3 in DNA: TGTGCCAGTACCCGAGGGGACAGGGTTAGTCAGCCCCAGCATTTT.

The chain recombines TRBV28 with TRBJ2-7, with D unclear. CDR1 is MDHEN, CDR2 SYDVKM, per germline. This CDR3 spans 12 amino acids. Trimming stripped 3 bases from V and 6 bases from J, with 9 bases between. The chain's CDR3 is CASSLVSAEQYF. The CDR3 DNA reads TGTGCCAGCAGTTTGGTTAGTGCCGAGCAGTACTTC.

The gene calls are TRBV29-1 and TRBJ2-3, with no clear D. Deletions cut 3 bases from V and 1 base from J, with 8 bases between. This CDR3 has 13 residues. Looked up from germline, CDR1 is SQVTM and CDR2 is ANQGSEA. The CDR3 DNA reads TGCAGCGTTGAGAAGCTGGGCACAGATACGCAGTATTTT. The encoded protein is CSVEKLGTDTQYF.

CDR3 DNA sequence: TGTGCCAGCAGCGCTCAGATCCCCGGGGGGGGTACCGGGGAGCTGTTTTTT. This encodes CASSAQIPGGGTGELFF. V is TRBV9 and J is TRBJ2-2; 8 bases fit TRBD2. The germline V gene has CDR1 SGDLS and CDR2 YYNGEE. There are 17 residues in the CDR3. V was clipped by 3 bases and J by 5 bases; unmatched bases: 12. Filled out from reference TRBV9 and TRBJ2-2, the complete variable domain reads DSGVTQTPKHLITATGQRVTLRCSPRSGDLSVYWYQQSLDQGLQFLIQYYNGEERAKGNILERFSAQQFPDLHSELNLSSLELGDSALYFCASSAQIPGGGTGELFFGEGSRLTVL.

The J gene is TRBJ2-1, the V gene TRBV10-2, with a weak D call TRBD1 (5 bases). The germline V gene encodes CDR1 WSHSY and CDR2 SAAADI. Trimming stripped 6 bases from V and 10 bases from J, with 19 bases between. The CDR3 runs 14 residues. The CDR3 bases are TGCGCCAGCAGACGACAGATAGCTAATGTCGAGCAGTTCTTC. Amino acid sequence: CASRRQIANVEQFF.

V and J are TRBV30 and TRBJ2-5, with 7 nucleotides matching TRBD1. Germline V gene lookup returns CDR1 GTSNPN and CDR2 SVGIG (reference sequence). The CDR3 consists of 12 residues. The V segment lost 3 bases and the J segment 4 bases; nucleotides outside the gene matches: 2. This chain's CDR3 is CAWSGDRETQYF. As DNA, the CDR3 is TGTGCCTGGAGCGGGGACAGAGAGACCCAGTACTTC.

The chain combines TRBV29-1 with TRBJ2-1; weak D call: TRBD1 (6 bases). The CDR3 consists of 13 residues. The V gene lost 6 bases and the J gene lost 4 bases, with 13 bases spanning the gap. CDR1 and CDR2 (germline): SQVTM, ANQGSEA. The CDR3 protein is CSVHRDIYNEQFF. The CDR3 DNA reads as TGCAGCGTGCATCGGGACATATACAATGAGCAGTTCTTC.

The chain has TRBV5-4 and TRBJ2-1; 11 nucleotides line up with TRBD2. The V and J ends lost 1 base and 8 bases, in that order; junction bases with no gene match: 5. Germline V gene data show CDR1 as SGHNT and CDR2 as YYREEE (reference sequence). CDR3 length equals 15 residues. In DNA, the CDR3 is TGTGCCAGCAGCTTGAGACTAGCGGGACCGCATGAGCAGTTCTTC. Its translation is CASSLRLAGPHEQFF.

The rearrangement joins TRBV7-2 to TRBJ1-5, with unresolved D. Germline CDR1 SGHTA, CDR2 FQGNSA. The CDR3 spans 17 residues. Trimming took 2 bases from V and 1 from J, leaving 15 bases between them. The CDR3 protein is CASSLRGTQLSNQPQHF. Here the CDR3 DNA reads TGTGCCAGCAGCTTACGAGGAACGCAGTTAAGCAATCAGCCCCAGCATTTT.

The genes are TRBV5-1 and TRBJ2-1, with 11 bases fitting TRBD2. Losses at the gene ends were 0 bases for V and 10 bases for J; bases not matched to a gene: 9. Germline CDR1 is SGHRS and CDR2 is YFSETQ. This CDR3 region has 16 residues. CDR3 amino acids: CASSLGSGRASREQFF. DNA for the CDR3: TGCGCCAGCAGCTTGGGTAGCGGGAGGGCCTCACGGGAGCAGTTCTTC.

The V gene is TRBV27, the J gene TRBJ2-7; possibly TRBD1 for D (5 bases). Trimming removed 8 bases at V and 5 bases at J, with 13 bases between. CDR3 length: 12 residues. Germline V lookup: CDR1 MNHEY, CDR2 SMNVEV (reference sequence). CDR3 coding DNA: TGTGCCAGCCGCCGTTGGGGCCACGAGCAGTACTTC. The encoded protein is CASRRWGHEQYF.

The CDR3 spells CASSPGLAGGNEQFF. The CDR3 nucleotides are TGCGCCAGCAGCCCTGGCCTAGCGGGAGGGAATGAGCAGTTCTTC. The genes are TRBV4-3 and TRBJ2-1; 12 nucleotides align to TRBD2. The V segment lost 4 bases and the J segment 7 bases; nucleotides outside the gene matches: 5. The CDR3 is made up of 15 amino acids. Per the germline V gene, CDR1 is LGHNA and CDR2 is YSLEER.

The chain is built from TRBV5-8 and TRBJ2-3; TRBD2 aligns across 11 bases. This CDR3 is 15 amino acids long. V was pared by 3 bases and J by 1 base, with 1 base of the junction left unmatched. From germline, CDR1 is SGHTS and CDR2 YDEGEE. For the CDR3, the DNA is TGTGCCAGCAGCTCGGGACTAGCGGGCACAGATACGCAGTATTTT. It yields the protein CASSSGLAGTDTQYF.

CDR3 in amino acids: CASSGGGPLYGYTF. CDR3 nucleotide sequence: TGTGCCAGCAGCGGAGGGGGCCCCCTCTATGGCTACACCTTC. The V call is TRBV9, the J call TRBJ1-2; TRBD1 agrees at 7 bases. CDR3 length equals 14 residues. The junction had 6 bases not matched to a gene; V was cut back by 3 bases and J by 4 bases. The V gene's germline CDR1 is SGDLS and CDR2 YYNGEE.